The 4 T cell receptor beta chains listed next were all sequenced from one sample in a study of memory CD4+ T cells and cytomegalovirus serostatus. Single viable CD3+CD4+CD8-CD45RO+ cells were sorted as the memory CD4+ T cells. Generated by immunoSEQ multiplex PCR, the TCRdb table keeps only in-frame clones and is missing some. The profile shows just over 40,000 clones, 70% to 80% of them singletons. Sequenced: memory CD4+ T cells from blood. The receptors shown here come from an adult in good health and CMV-seronegative.

The chain has TRBV5-4 and TRBJ2-7, with D possibly matching TRBD1 (6 bases). Trimming took off 4 bases at V and 3 bases at J, with 17 bases between the two ends. Germline loops: CDR1 SGHNT, CDR2 YYREEE (reference sequence). The CDR3 runs to 15 residues. Written as DNA, the CDR3 is TGTGCCAGCAGCCCCTCCCAGGGGCAGGGCTACGAGCAGTACTTC. This sequence encodes CASSPSQGQGYEQYF.

This sequence joins TRBV2 and TRBJ1-4; no clear D gene. V lost 3 bases, J lost 8 bases, and 7 bases lay in between. The CDR3 is made up of 12 amino acids. From germline, CDR1 is SNHLY and CDR2 FYNNEI. CDR3 coding DNA: TGTGCCAGCAGTGAGTCGTACGAAAAACTGTTTTTT. Its protein product is CASSESYEKLFF.

This clone was picked up a small number of times. The CDR3 DNA reads as TGTGCCAGCAGCTCCCGACAGGTGGTACGGTATGGCTACACCTTC. Translated, it gives CASSSRQVVRYGYTF. This chain uses TRBV9 with TRBJ1-2; D is possibly TRBD1 (6 bases). Between the trimmed V and J ends, which lost 4 bases and 5 bases, there was a span of 18 bases. The length of the CDR3 is 15 residues. Germline CDR1 SGDLS, CDR2 YYNGEE. Using reference TRBV9 and TRBJ1-2 for the parts outside the CDR3, the full variable domain is DSGVTQTPKHLITATGQRVTLRCSPRSGDLSVYWYQQSLDQGLQFLIQYYNGEERAKGNILERFSAQQFPDLHSELNLSSLELGDSALYFCASSSRQVVRYGYTFGSGTRLTVV.

This clone has a handful of counts. The chain links TRBV6-5 to TRBJ1-1; possibly TRBD1 for D (5 bases). Trimming removed 7 bases at V and 2 bases at J, with 11 bases between. The germline V gene encodes CDR1 MNHEY and CDR2 SVGAGI. There are 13 residues in the CDR3. CDR3 bases: TGTGCCAGCACCTTGGGGGTAAACACTGAAGCTTTCTTT. It translates to CASTLGVNTEAFF.